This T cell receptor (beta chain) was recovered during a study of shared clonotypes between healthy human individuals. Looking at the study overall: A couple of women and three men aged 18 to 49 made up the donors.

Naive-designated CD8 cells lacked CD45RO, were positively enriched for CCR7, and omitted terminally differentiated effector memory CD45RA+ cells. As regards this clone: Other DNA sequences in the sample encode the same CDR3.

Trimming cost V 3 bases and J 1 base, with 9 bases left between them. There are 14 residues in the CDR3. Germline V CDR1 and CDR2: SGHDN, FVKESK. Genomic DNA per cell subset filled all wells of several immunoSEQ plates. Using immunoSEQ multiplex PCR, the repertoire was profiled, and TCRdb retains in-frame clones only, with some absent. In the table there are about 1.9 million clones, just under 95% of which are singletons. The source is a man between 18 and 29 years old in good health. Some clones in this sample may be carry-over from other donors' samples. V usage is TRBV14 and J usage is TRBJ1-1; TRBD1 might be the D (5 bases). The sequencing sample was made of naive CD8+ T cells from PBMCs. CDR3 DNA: TGTGCCAGCAGCCAGAGGGGAGGGAACACTGAAGCTTTCTTT. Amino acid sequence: CASSQRGGNTEAFF. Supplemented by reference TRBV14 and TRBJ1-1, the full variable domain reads EAGVTQFPSHSVIEKGQTVTLRCDPISGHDNLYWYRRVMGKEIKFLLHFVKESKQDESGMPNNRFLAERTGGTYSTLKVQPAELEDSGVYFCASSQRGGNTEAFFGQGTRLTVV.